Below, 30 T cell receptor beta chains from the same sample are listed, as sequenced in a study of blood T cells in healthy people across ages. The second PCR ran roughly 7 to 12 cycles with a sample-barcoded 5' primer and J-beta primers. One entry per CDR3 protein, called by TCRdb with MiXCR from the 5' RACE reads. This table has 1 million to 1.2 million distinct CDR3 sequences, about two fifths appearing once. The material sequenced was blood. These receptors originate from a man younger than 30 in good health.

This clonotype has just a few counts. J is TRBJ2-1 and V is TRBV12-3 or TRBV12-4; D remains unclear. V was trimmed by 4 bases and J by 10 bases, leaving 8 bases between them. The CDR3 spans 11 residues. In DNA, the CDR3 is TGTGCCAGCAGTTGGGTTGGCGAGCAGTTCTTC. Translated, it gives CASSWVGEQFF.

This chain links TRBV12-3 or TRBV12-4 with TRBJ2-5; TRBD1 agrees at 8 bases. The V segment lost 1 base and the J segment 7 bases; nucleotides outside the gene matches: 2. This CDR3 is built from 13 residues. As DNA, the CDR3 is TGTGCCAGCAGTTTAGGCACAGGGGGGACCCAGTACTTC. It codes for CASSLGTGGTQYF.

This clonotype was counted between two and nine times. The rearrangement joins TRBV20-1 to TRBJ1-4; 11 bases are shared with TRBD1. This CDR3 has 18 amino acids. Unmatched junction bases numbered 11, after V lost 1 base and J lost 4 bases. Germline assignment: CDR1 DFQATT and CDR2 SNEGSKA (reference sequence). CDR3 sequence (DNA): TGCAGTGCTAGAGTTCCCCGGGACAGGGGGACCCTTAATGAAAAACTGTTTTTT. It is translated as CSARVPRDRGTLNEKLFF.

This clonotype was seen only a few times. The chain employs TRBV2 and TRBJ1-6; unclear D gene. Germline V gives CDR1 SNHLY, CDR2 FYNNEI. This CDR3 region has 14 residues. V gave up 4 bases and J gave up 9 bases, with 13 bases separating them. This CDR3 reads CASSVSAASSPLHF. CDR3 nucleotides: TGTGCCAGCAGTGTCTCCGCCGCATCTTCACCCCTCCACTTT.

For this clonotype: A junction end diverges from the germline sequence, so it may reflect a read error. The chain combines TRBV27 with TRBJ2-1; D possibly matches TRBD1 or TRBD2 (5 bases each). CDR3 length equals 14 residues. Germline V gene sequence: CDR1 MNHEY, CDR2 SMNVEV (reference sequence). CDR3 nucleotides: TGTGCCCGCAGTTTAGAGAGGGGCTACAATGAGCAGTTCTTC. Translated: CARSLERGYNEQFF.

V is TRBV25-1 and J is TRBJ2-2; D perhaps matches TRBD1 (5 bases). The CDR3 contains 15 residues. V shed 0 bases and J shed 3 bases, with 8 bases lying between them. Germline V gene sequence: CDR1 MGHDK, CDR2 SYGVNS. The chain's CDR3 is CASSEYQGDTGELFF. DNA for the CDR3: TGTGCCAGCAGTGAATATCAGGGTGACACCGGGGAGCTGTTTTTT.

This clonotype has just a few counts. The chain employs TRBV30 and TRBJ1-2; 7 bases agree with TRBD1. The CDR3 length is 13 residues. Germline V gene lookup returns CDR1 GTSNPN and CDR2 SVGIG (reference sequence). J lost 8 bases, V lost 3 bases, and 9 bases had no gene match. Here the CDR3 DNA reads TGTGCCTGGAGACGAGACAGGGAGGGCGGCTACACCTTC. Amino acids: CAWRRDREGGYTF.

This clonotype showed up just a few times. The CDR3 reads CASSPGQLVNEKLFF. The CDR3 DNA reads TGTGCCAGCAGCCCGGGACAGCTCGTTAATGAAAAACTGTTTTTT. This chain joins TRBV7-9 and TRBJ1-4; 7 bases are shared with TRBD1. The germline CDR1 and CDR2 sequences are SEHNR and FQNEAQ (reference sequence). This CDR3 region has 15 residues. V shed 5 bases and J 4 bases; nucleotides not matched to a gene: 7.

The chain carries TRBV14 and TRBJ2-1; a weak D match, TRBD1 (6 bases). V was pared by 3 bases and J by 10 bases, with 10 bases between. Germline V CDR1 and CDR2: SGHDN, FVKESK. The CDR3 totals 12 residues. The CDR3 DNA follows: TGTGCCAGCAGCCATACAGGGCGGGAGCAGTTCTTC. It yields the protein CASSHTGREQFF.

This clonotype came up many times. V is TRBV7-8 and J is TRBJ2-1; perhaps D is TRBD1 or TRBD2 (5 bases each). This CDR3 is 16 amino acids long. Germline V gene sequence: CDR1 SGHVS, CDR2 FQNEAQ. Trimming left V 3 bases short and J 2 bases short, with 14 bases between. In nucleotides, the CDR3 is TGTGCCAGCAGCTTCCTTGACAGCGGAACCTACAATGAGCAGTTCTTC. It yields the protein CASSFLDSGTYNEQFF.

The genes are TRBV7-9 and TRBJ1-1, with a tentative D call TRBD1 (6 bases). V dropped 0 bases and J dropped 6 bases, with 20 bases sitting between them. Germline-derived CDR1 and CDR2 are SEHNR and FQNEAQ (reference sequence). CDR3 length equals 17 residues. The DNA for the CDR3 is TGTGCCAGCAGCTTAGCGAGGGACACGTGGGTTGGCTCTGAAGCTTTCTTT. This gives the protein CASSLARDTWVGSEAFF.

The rearrangement links TRBV27 to TRBJ2-3; 7 nucleotides line up with TRBD1. CDR3 length: 15 amino acids. Germline CDR1 and CDR2: MNHEY and SMNVEV (reference sequence). Losses at the gene ends were 7 bases for V and 2 bases for J; bases not matched to a gene: 9. The CDR3 reads CASTTGVLHTDTQYF. CDR3 coding DNA: TGTGCCAGCACAACAGGGGTACTACACACAGATACGCAGTATTTT.

This clonotype showed up just once. The chain carries TRBV20-1 and TRBJ1-1; D gene uncertain. The CDR3 totals 11 residues. Deletions cut 6 bases from V and 4 bases from J, with 9 bases between. Germline CDR1 reads DFQATT; CDR2 reads SNEGSKA (reference sequence). The CDR3 spells CSAPRPTEAFF. DNA for the CDR3: TGCAGTGCCCCGAGGCCCACTGAAGCTTTCTTT.

The J gene is TRBJ2-1, the V gene TRBV6-2 or TRBV6-3; 13 bases fit TRBD2. The CDR3 is made up of 17 amino acids. Germline lookup yields CDR1 MNHEY and CDR2 SVGEGT. The J segment lost 4 bases and the V segment lost 0 bases, leaving 3 bases of the junction unmatched. The CDR3 here is CASSYSRTSGGYNEQFF. CDR3 DNA: TGTGCCAGCAGTTACTCCCGGACTAGCGGGGGATACAATGAGCAGTTCTTC.

This rearrangement joins TRBV12-3 or TRBV12-4 to TRBJ2-5, with 7 bases aligning to TRBD1. The CDR3 consists of 13 residues. V dropped 7 bases and J dropped 4; count of bases not matched to a gene: 6. CDR3 amino acids: CASTQDRRETQYF. The CDR3 DNA sequence: TGTGCCAGCACGCAGGACAGGAGAGAGACCCAGTACTTC.

In this sample, this clonotype turned up a few times. This rearrangement joins TRBV24-1 to TRBJ2-1; 8 nucleotides align to TRBD1. Looked up from germline, CDR1 is KGHDR and CDR2 is SFDVKD. V lost 4 bases, J lost 12 bases, and 10 bases stayed unmatched. CDR3 length: 14 residues. CDR3 nucleotide sequence: TGTGCCACCAGTGACCGCACGGACAGGGTGGGGCAGTTCTTC. Protein sequence: CATSDRTDRVGQFF.

The CDR3 loop reads CATTRGEYSNQPQHF. In nucleotides, the CDR3 is TGCGCCACCACGCGGGGGGAATATAGCAATCAGCCCCAGCATTTT. The rearrangement joins TRBV5-1 to TRBJ1-5; D is possibly TRBD1 (5 bases). CDR3 length: 15 residues. Germline CDR1 is SGHRS and CDR2 is YFSETQ. V gave up 9 bases and J gave up 0 bases, with 16 bases separating them.

This clonotype has more than one count but fewer than ten. The V and J genes are TRBV5-1 and TRBJ2-1; 12 nucleotides line up with TRBD2. V gave up 9 bases and J gave up 13 bases; unmatched junction bases: 5. This CDR3 contains 11 residues. CDR1 and CDR2 (germline): SGHRS, YFSETQ. The CDR3 spells CATRLAGEQFF. The CDR3 coding sequence is TGCGCCACCCGACTAGCGGGGGAACAGTTCTTC.

The chain employs TRBV6-5 and TRBJ1-2, with unresolved D. In germline, CDR1 is MNHEY, CDR2 SVGAGI. Trimming pared 2 bases from V and 5 bases from J, leaving 21 bases between. This CDR3 contains 17 residues. CDR3 nucleotides: TGTGCCAGCAGTTACGTGACGTCGAGCGGACGGCCGTATGGCTACACCTTC. Amino acids: CASSYVTSSGRPYGYTF.

The chain links TRBV2 to TRBJ1-5; no clear D gene. The CDR3 spans 17 residues. Germline CDR1 is SNHLY and CDR2 is FYNNEI. The CDR3 sequence is CATLGGSGEDGNQPQHF. CDR3 DNA: TGTGCTACTCTTGGTGGATCAGGTGAGGATGGCAATCAGCCCCAGCATTTT. The variable domain in full, completed from reference TRBV2 and TRBJ1-5, reads EPEVTQTPSHQVTQMGQEVILRCVPISNHLYFYWYRQILGQKVEFLVSFYNNEISEKSEIFDDQFSVERPDGSNFTLKIRSTKLEDSAMYFCATLGGSGEDGNQPQHFGDGTRLSIL.

This clonotype was counted between two and nine times. The J gene is TRBJ1-3, the V gene TRBV4-1, with 10 bases that match TRBD1. The J segment lost 3 bases and the V segment lost 0 bases, leaving 8 bases of the junction unmatched. The CDR3 spans 18 residues. Germline V CDR1 and CDR2: MGHRA, YSYEKL. The CDR3 coding sequence is TGCGCCAGCAGCCAAGAGCCCGGAGACAGGGGGCTTGGAAACACCATATATTTT. Protein sequence: CASSQEPGDRGLGNTIYF.

The sample holds a few counts of this clonotype. The gene calls are TRBV10-3 and TRBJ1-4, with no clear D. V lost 3 bases, J lost 0 bases, and 11 bases lay in between. Germline CDR1 reads ENHRY; CDR2 reads SYGVKD. The CDR3 has 16 residues. The CDR3 is CAISEGTLPTNEKLFF. In DNA, the CDR3 is TGTGCCATCAGTGAAGGCACATTACCAACTAATGAAAAACTGTTTTTT.

This rearrangement joins TRBV7-7 to TRBJ2-1, with 8 bases aligning to TRBD2. Germline V gene sequence: CDR1 SSHAT, CDR2 FNYEAQ (reference sequence). CDR3 length equals 16 residues. CDR3 in amino acids: CARSSSSGGPPSEQFF. As DNA, the CDR3 is TGTGCTAGAAGTAGCTCAAGCGGGGGCCCTCCTTCTGAGCAGTTCTTC.

This clonotype was observed a few times. The rearrangement joins TRBV20-1 to TRBJ1-6, with D uncertain. Germline V gene data show CDR1 as DFQATT and CDR2 as SNEGSKA (reference sequence). CDR3 size: 15 residues. V was pared by 3 bases and J by 0 bases, with 9 bases between. CDR3 sequence: CSARGAGSYNSPLHF. DNA of the CDR3: TGCAGTGCTAGGGGCGCAGGCTCCTATAATTCACCCCTCCACTTT.

In this sample, this clonotype turned up a few times. The chain recombines TRBV29-1 with TRBJ1-1; D is uncertain. There are 10 residues in the CDR3. Per germline, CDR1 SQVTM and CDR2 ANQGSEA. The V gene lost 7 bases and the J gene lost 11 bases, with 14 bases spanning the gap. DNA of the CDR3: TGCAGCGCCACTGTGAGGGAGGCTTTCTTT. This codes for CSATVREAFF. Looking up the rest from reference TRBV29-1 and TRBJ1-1 gives the full variable domain: SAVISQKPSRDICQRGTSLTIQCQVDSQVTMMFWYRQQPGQSLTLIATANQGSEATYESGFVIDKFPISRPNLTFSTLTVSNMSPEDSSIYLCSATVREAFFGQGTRLTVV.

The V and J genes are TRBV3-1 and TRBJ2-5; possible D gene TRBD2, 7 bases. Trimming cost V 2 bases and J 1 base, with 8 bases left between them. This CDR3 is built from 14 residues. The germline V gene encodes CDR1 LGHDT and CDR2 YNNKEL (reference sequence). CDR3: CASSQRGAQETQYF. CDR3 coding DNA: TGTGCCAGCAGCCAACGGGGGGCCCAAGAGACCCAGTACTTC.

This clonotype appeared a few times. The CDR3 sequence is CASSPAGGPSYNEQYF. The CDR3 DNA reads as TGTGCCAGCAGTCCAGCGGGGGGGCCCTCCTACAATGAGCAGTACTTC. This chain uses TRBV6-6 with TRBJ2-1; 10 nucleotides line up with TRBD2. With the DNA end fitting TRBJ2-7 better, the J assignment may be wrong. The CDR3 is 16 residues long. CDR1 and CDR2 from the germline V gene are MNHNY and SVGAGI (reference sequence).

This sequence joins TRBV6-2 or TRBV6-3 and TRBJ1-1; no clear D. Trimming cost V 2 bases and J 0 bases, with 13 bases left between them. The CDR3 is 16 residues long. Germline lookup yields CDR1 MNHEY and CDR2 SVGEGT. CDR3 DNA sequence: TGTGCCAGCAGTTACAACGGCTACAGCATGAACACTGAAGCTTTCTTT. Translated: CASSYNGYSMNTEAFF.

The rearrangement joins TRBV11-2 to TRBJ2-2, with 11 bases matching TRBD2. Trimming removed 5 bases from V and 5 bases from J; junction bases left unmatched: 25. The CDR3 length is 22 residues. The germline gives CDR1 SGHAT, CDR2 FQNNGV. This CDR3 is CASSPRPFLGTSGALGTGELFF. CDR3 bases: TGTGCCAGCAGCCCACGCCCTTTCCTAGGGACTAGCGGAGCCTTAGGTACCGGGGAGCTGTTTTTT.

This clonotype was counted only a few times. The V gene is TRBV4-1, the J gene TRBJ2-2; D not certain. Germline values: CDR1 MGHRA, CDR2 YSYEKL. The CDR3 is 14 residues long. V lost 4 bases, J lost 4 bases, and 10 bases lay in between. This CDR3 is CASSRLRATGELFF. In DNA, the CDR3 is TGCGCCAGCAGCCGGCTTAGGGCCACCGGGGAGCTGTTTTTT.